This is a list of T cell receptor beta chains from one sample in a study of shared clonotypes between healthy human individuals. Clones were read by immunoSEQ multiplex PCR, and TCRdb kept only the in-frame ones, dropping some. The sample shows 2 million to 2.5 million clones, roughly 91% of them seen only once. The specimen was naive CD8+ T cells from PBMCs. These receptors were obtained from a man in his late teens or twenties in good health. Some clones in this sample may be carry-over from other donors' samples. CDR3s include the opening cysteine and the closing phenylalanine or tryptophan. A D gene is named only where the DNA matches it firmly. Clone size is stated in some rows and not others, as once, few, many or a class when expanded.

J: TRBJ2-1
length: 15
D: -
V: TRBV19
size: few
DNA: TGTGCCAGTAGTCCCGCCCCAGGGGGGGTGAATGAGCAGTTCTTC
CDR3: CASSPAPGGVNEQFF

J: TRBJ1-1
length: 17
D: -
V: TRBV7-2
size: -
DNA: TGTGCCAGCAGCTCCTTAACAGGGATAGACGGGAACACTGAAGCTTTCTTT
CDR3: CASSSLTGIDGNTEAFF

J: TRBJ2-7
length: 14
D: -
V: TRBV29-1
size: -
DNA: TGCAGCGCCTACGGGGATAGCACGACCTACGAGCAGTACTTC
CDR3: CSAYGDSTTYEQYF

J: TRBJ2-1
length: 14
D: -
V: TRBV4-3
size: -
DNA: TGCGCCAGCAGCCAAGCCTCAGGGCTAGGTGAGCAGTTCTTC
CDR3: CASSQASGLGEQFF

J: TRBJ2-1
length: 12
D: TRBD1
V: TRBV18
size: -
DNA: TGTGCCAGCTCCGAGGGGGCGAATGAGCAGTTCTTC
CDR3: CASSEGANEQFF

J: TRBJ2-5
length: 18
D: TRBD2
V: TRBV11-2
size: -
DNA: TGTGCCAGCAGCCGCCGAGTGTCGGCTAGCGGGGAGGGCGAGACCCAGTACTTC
CDR3: CASSRRVSASGEGETQYF

J: TRBJ2-3
length: 18
D: TRBD2
V: TRBV10-3
size: -
DNA: TGTGCCATCAGTGAGGCTGAGAGACTAGCGGGAGCAACAGATACGCAGTATTTT
CDR3: CAISEAERLAGATDTQYF

J: TRBJ2-1
length: 15
D: -
V: TRBV7-3
size: -
DNA: TGTGCCAGCAGCCCCTCGGGGGAATCCTACAATGAGCAGTTCTTC
CDR3: CASSPSGESYNEQFF

J: TRBJ2-5
length: 16
D: TRBD1
V: TRBV6-6
size: -
DNA: TGTGCCAGCAGTTACCCAGATACAGGGGGCTTAGAGACCCAGTACTTC
CDR3: CASSYPDTGGLETQYF

J: TRBJ1-3
length: 16
D: -
V: TRBV4-1
size: -
DNA: TGCGCCAGCAGCCCCTCGGGACTCCGCTCTGGAAACACCATATATTTT
CDR3: CASSPSGLRSGNTIYF

J: TRBJ2-7
length: 15
D: -
V: TRBV27
size: once
DNA: TGTGCCAGCAGTTTAGCTAGGACGAATCTCTACGAGCAGTACTTC
CDR3: CASSLARTNLYEQYF

J: TRBJ2-7
length: 12
D: -
V: TRBV28
size: -
DNA: TGTGCCAGCGGGAGAAGTTCCTACGAGCAGTACTTC
CDR3: CASGRSSYEQYF

J: TRBJ2-5
length: 18
D: TRBD1
V: TRBV9
size: -
DNA: TGTGCCAGCGGACCCGGGACAGGACATACGGGGTTACAAGAGACCCAGTACTTC
CDR3: CASGPGTGHTGLQETQYF

J: TRBJ2-3
length: 14
D: TRBD1
V: TRBV25-1
size: -
DNA: TGTGCCAGCAGTGAGGGACAGAACACAGATACGCAGTATTTT
CDR3: CASSEGQNTDTQYF

J: TRBJ2-2
length: 16
D: -
V: TRBV6-1
size: -
DNA: TGTGCCAGCAGTGAAGGGCGGTACCTGAACACCGGGGAGCTGTTTTTT
CDR3: CASSEGRYLNTGELFF

J: TRBJ2-3
length: 16
D: -
V: TRBV14
size: -
DNA: TGTGCCAGCAGCCAAGGAAGAGAGCCCTTCACAGATACGCAGTATTTT
CDR3: CASSQGREPFTDTQYF

J: TRBJ1-1
length: 14
D: -
V: TRBV2
size: -
DNA: TGTGCCAGCAGTCGTGGACAACTGAACACTGAAGCTTTCTTT
CDR3: CASSRGQLNTEAFF

J: TRBJ2-2
length: 17
D: TRBD2
V: TRBV9
size: -
DNA: TGTGCCAGCAGCGTAAGACTAGCGGGGTCGATTACCGGGGAGCTGTTTTTT
CDR3: CASSVRLAGSITGELFF

J: TRBJ1-2
length: 15
D: -
V: TRBV4-1
size: -
DNA: TGCGCCAGCAGCCAGGGGGGGTGGGATGGAGCTGGCTACACCTTC
CDR3: CASSQGGWDGAGYTF

J: TRBJ2-7
length: 14
D: TRBD2
V: TRBV28
size: -
DNA: TGTGCCAGCAGTTTTGGACTAGCGGGAAACGAGCAGTACTTC
CDR3: CASSFGLAGNEQYF

J: TRBJ2-7
length: 17
D: -
V: TRBV11-2
size: once
DNA: TGTGCCAGCAGCTTTTCCCATCCGGGAGTGTCCCCCTACGAGCAGTACTTC
CDR3: CASSFSHPGVSPYEQYF

J: TRBJ1-5
length: 13
D: -
V: TRBV27
size: -
DNA: TGTGCCAGCAGCCCGGGGGTGAATCAGCCCCAGCATTTT
CDR3: CASSPGVNQPQHF

J: TRBJ1-2
length: 14
D: -
V: TRBV7-2
size: -
DNA: TGTGCCAGCAGCCCGGAGGGGTCCGACTATGGCTACACCTTC
CDR3: CASSPEGSDYGYTF

J: TRBJ2-7
length: 14
D: -
V: TRBV7-9
size: few
DNA: TGTGCCAGCAGCTTATCAGGCAGGACCTACGAGCAGTACTTC
CDR3: CASSLSGRTYEQYF

J: TRBJ1-5
length: 15
D: -
V: TRBV11-2
size: -
DNA: TGTGCCAGCAGCTTAGATCGGGGGAGAAATCAGCCCCAGCATTTT
CDR3: CASSLDRGRNQPQHF

J: TRBJ1-3
length: 16
D: TRBD1
V: TRBV15
size: -
DNA: TGTGCCACCAGCAGAGATCCGACAGGGTCTGGAAACACCATATATTTT
CDR3: CATSRDPTGSGNTIYF

J: TRBJ1-6
length: 11
D: -
V: TRBV7-2
size: -
DNA: TGTGCCAGCACCCAAGGGGTAACCCTCCACTTT
CDR3: CASTQGVTLHF

J: TRBJ2-3
length: 15
D: TRBD2
V: TRBV7-6
size: -
DNA: TGTGCCAGCAGCTTGGGCGGGAGGGCCGCAGATACGCAGTATTTT
CDR3: CASSLGGRAADTQYF

J: TRBJ2-7
length: 14
D: -
V: TRBV7-9
size: -
DNA: TGTGCCAGCAGCTTAGGAGACGGGGTCTACGAGCAGTACTTC
CDR3: CASSLGDGVYEQYF

J: TRBJ2-1
length: 20
D: TRBD2
V: TRBV7-3
size: -
DNA: TGTGCCAGCAGCTTATGTTTAGATGCGGCGGGAGTGGGTTCCTACAATGAGCAGTTCTTC
CDR3: CASSLCLDAAGVGSYNEQFF

J: TRBJ2-1
length: 15
D: -
V: TRBV4-1
size: -
DNA: TGCGCCAGCAGCCAGGTGGGGGGTCTAAGGAATGAGCAGTTCTTC
CDR3: CASSQVGGLRNEQFF

J: TRBJ2-7
length: 15
D: TRBD1
V: TRBV6-1
size: -
DNA: TGTGCCAGCAGTGAGGGACAGGGGGCGCCTTACGAGCAGTACTTC
CDR3: CASSEGQGAPYEQYF

J: TRBJ1-1
length: 15
D: -
V: TRBV9
size: -
DNA: TGTGCCAGCAGCGTAGGTAGTTCAAGGGCTACTGAAGCTTTCTTT
CDR3: CASSVGSSRATEAFF

J: TRBJ2-7
length: 12
D: -
V: TRBV7-9
size: -
DNA: TGTGCCAGCAGCTCCGACAGGCGCGAGCAGTACTTC
CDR3: CASSSDRREQYF

J: TRBJ1-4
length: 14
D: -
V: TRBV6-5
size: -
DNA: TGTGCCAGCAGTTACTCAACAGGGCACGAAAAACTGTTTTTT
CDR3: CASSYSTGHEKLFF